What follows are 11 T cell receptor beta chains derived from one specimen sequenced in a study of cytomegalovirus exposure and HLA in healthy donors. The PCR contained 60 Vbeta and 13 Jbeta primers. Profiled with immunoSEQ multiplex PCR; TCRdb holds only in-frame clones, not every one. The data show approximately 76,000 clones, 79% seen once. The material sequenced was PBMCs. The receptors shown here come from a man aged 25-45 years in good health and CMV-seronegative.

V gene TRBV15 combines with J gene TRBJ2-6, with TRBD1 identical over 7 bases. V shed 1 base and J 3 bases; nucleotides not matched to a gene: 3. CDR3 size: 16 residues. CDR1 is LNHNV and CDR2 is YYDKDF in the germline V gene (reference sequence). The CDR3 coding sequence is TGTGCCACCAGCAGAGGACAGGGCGGTGGGGCCAACGTCCTGACTTTC. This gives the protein CATSRGQGGGANVLTF.

The CDR3 here is CASSHSDRAAYGYTF. CDR3 in DNA: TGTGCCAGCAGCCATTCCGACAGGGCGGCTTATGGCTACACCTTC. V and J are TRBV4-2 and TRBJ1-2, with TRBD1 matching 7 bases. Unmatched junction bases numbered 9, after V lost 3 bases and J lost 5 bases. This CDR3 region has 15 residues. The V gene's germline CDR1 is LGHNA and CDR2 YNFKEQ.

CDR3 region: CASSFQGATGELFF. CDR3 sequence (DNA): TGTGCCAGCAGCTTTCAGGGGGCAACCGGGGAGCTGTTTTTT. This sequence joins TRBV11-3 and TRBJ2-2; TRBD1 matches 8 bases. From germline, CDR1 is SGHNT and CDR2 YENEEA. This CDR3 has 14 residues. V trimming: 3 bases; J trimming: 5 bases; junction bases outside the gene matches: 2.

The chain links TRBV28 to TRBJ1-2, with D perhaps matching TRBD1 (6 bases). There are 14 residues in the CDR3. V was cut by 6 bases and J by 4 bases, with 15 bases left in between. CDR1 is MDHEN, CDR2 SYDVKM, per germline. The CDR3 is CASSDPGRGYGYTF. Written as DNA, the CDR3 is TGTGCCAGCAGCGACCCGGGCAGGGGCTATGGCTACACCTTC.

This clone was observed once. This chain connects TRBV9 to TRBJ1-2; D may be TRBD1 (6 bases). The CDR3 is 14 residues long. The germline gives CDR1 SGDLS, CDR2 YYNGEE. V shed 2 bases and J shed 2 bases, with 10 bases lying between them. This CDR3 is CASSVSGGNYGYTF. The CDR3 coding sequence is TGTGCCAGCAGCGTCTCGGGGGGCAACTATGGCTACACCTTC.

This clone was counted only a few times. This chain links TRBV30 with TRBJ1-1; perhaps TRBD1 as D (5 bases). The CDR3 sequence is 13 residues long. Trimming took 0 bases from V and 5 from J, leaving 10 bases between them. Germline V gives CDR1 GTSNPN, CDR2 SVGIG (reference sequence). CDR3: CAWSVGEVTEAFF. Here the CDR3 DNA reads TGTGCCTGGAGTGTAGGGGAAGTAACTGAAGCTTTCTTT. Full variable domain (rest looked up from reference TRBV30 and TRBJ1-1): SQTIHQWPATLVQPVGSPLSLECTVEGTSNPNLYWYRQAAGRGLQLLFYSVGIGQISSEVPQNLSASRPQDRQFILSSKKLLLSDSGFYLCAWSVGEVTEAFFGQGTRLTVV.

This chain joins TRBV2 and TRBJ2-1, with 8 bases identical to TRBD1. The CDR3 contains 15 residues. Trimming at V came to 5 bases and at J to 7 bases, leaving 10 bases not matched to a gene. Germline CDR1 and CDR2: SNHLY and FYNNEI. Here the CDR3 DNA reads TGTGCCAGCAGTCCTGGACAGGGAGGATGGAATGAGCAGTTCTTC. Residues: CASSPGQGGWNEQFF.

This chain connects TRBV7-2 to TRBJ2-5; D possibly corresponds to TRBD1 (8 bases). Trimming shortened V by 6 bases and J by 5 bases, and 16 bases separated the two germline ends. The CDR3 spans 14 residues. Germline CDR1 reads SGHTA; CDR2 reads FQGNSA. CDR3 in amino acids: CASRPRGRGETQYF. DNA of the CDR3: TGTGCCAGCAGACCCAGGGGGCGGGGGGAGACCCAGTACTTC.

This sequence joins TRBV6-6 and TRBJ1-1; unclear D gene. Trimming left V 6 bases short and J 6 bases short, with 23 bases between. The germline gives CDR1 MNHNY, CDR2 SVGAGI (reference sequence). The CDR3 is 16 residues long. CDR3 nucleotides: TGTGCCAGCAGAAACGGTCAATCACGTTCGGGTGCTGAAGCTTTCTTT. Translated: CASRNGQSRSGAEAFF.

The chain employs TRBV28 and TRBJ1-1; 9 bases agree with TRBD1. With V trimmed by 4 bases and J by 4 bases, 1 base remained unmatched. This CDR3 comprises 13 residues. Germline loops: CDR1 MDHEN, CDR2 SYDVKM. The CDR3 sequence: CASSYRGPTEAFF. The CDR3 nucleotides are TGTGCCAGCAGTTACAGGGGGCCCACTGAAGCTTTCTTT.

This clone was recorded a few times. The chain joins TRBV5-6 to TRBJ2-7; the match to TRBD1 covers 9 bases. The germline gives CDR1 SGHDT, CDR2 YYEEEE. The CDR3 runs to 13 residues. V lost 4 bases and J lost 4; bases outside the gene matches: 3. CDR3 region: CASSTTGGYEQYF. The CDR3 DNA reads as TGTGCCAGCAGCACGACAGGGGGGTACGAGCAGTACTTC.